A single sample is the source of the 13 T cell receptor beta chains below, sequenced in a study of CXCR3-negative and CXCR3-positive naive CD8 T cells. The method, 5' RACE with UMI labels, was used to prepare the TRB cDNA libraries. TCRdb reprocessed the 5' RACE reads and keeps a single row for each CDR3 protein, giving no DNA. The sample yields about 130,000 distinct CDR3 sequences, of which the top ten take up approximately 0.51%. Sequenced sample: naive CXCR3- CD8+ T cells from blood. Indicated subset: CD45RO-CCR7+CD27+CD95- naive CD8+ T cells lacking CXCR3 (TNR3-). The receptors were sampled from a human donor in good health. Some clones in this sample may be carry-over from other donors' samples.

The rearrangement links TRBV2 to TRBJ2-7; checking the TCRdb D call of TRBD1 is not possible without DNA. The CDR3 is 14 residues long. Germline CDR1 and CDR2: SNHLY and FYNNEI. This chain's CDR3 is CASSAETGVDEQYF.

The chain links TRBV5-1 to TRBJ2-3; there is no DNA to check the TCRdb D call of TRBD1. This CDR3 region has 17 residues. Germline CDR1 is SGHRS and CDR2 is YFSETQ. CDR3 sequence: CASSLEGQVWGTDTQYF.

The V call is TRBV18, the J call TRBJ2-7; lacking DNA, the TRBD1 call made by TCRdb goes unchecked. The CDR3 runs 16 residues. Germline V gives CDR1 KGHSH, CDR2 LQKENI. CDR3 sequence reads: CASSPTDLGPLYEQYF.

The J gene is TRBJ2-1, the V gene TRBV12-5. The CDR3 is made up of 13 amino acids. The V gene's germline CDR1 is LGHNT and CDR2 FRNRAP. CDR3 loop: CASGIQEHNEQFF. The complete variable domain, with remaining parts taken from reference TRBV12-5 and TRBJ2-1, reads DARVTQTPRHKVTEMGQEVTMRCQPILGHNTVFWYRQTMMQGLELLAYFRNRAPLDDSGMPKDRFSAEMPDATLATLKIQPSEPRDSAVYFCASGIQEHNEQFFGPGTRLTVL.

This chain joins TRBV4-1 and TRBJ1-5. The length of the CDR3 is 14 residues. CDR1 is MGHRA, CDR2 YSYEKL, per germline. The CDR3 region is CASSQVGGTEAQHF.

The chain employs TRBV6-6 and TRBJ2-2; TCRdb's assignment of TRBD2 cannot be checked, as there is no DNA. The CDR3 extends over 16 amino acids. CDR1 is MNHNY, CDR2 SVGAGI, per germline (reference sequence). CDR3 residues: CASSYVTSLFTGELFF.

The chain combines TRBV6-1 with TRBJ2-7. The CDR3 has 13 residues. Germline CDR1 reads MNHNS; CDR2 reads SASEGT. CDR3 residues: CASSEGRTYEQYF.

The J gene is TRBJ2-7, the V gene TRBV7-9. Germline V gene sequence: CDR1 SEHNR, CDR2 FQNEAQ (reference sequence). The CDR3 has 12 residues. This chain's CDR3 is CASSFIYYEQYF.

The rearrangement links TRBV5-6 to TRBJ1-5; TCRdb names TRBD1, which stays unverified in the absence of DNA. Germline V gene sequence: CDR1 SGHDT, CDR2 YYEEEE. CDR3 length: 14 amino acids. The CDR3 loop is CVSSLRQGNQPQHF.

The V gene is TRBV6-2 or TRBV6-3, the J gene TRBJ2-3; checking the TCRdb D call of TRBD1 is not possible without DNA. CDR1 is MNHEY and CDR2 is SVGEGT in the germline V gene. The CDR3 is 15 amino acids. The chain's CDR3 is CASLGGTGAADTQYF.

The chain employs TRBV4-3 and TRBJ1-5; TCRdb names TRBD1, which stays unverified in the absence of DNA. The CDR3 runs to 14 residues. Germline lookup yields CDR1 LGHNA and CDR2 YSLEER. The CDR3 is CASSQTGGGQPQHF.

The rearrangement links TRBV11-2 to TRBJ2-7; TCRdb returns TRBD2, unconfirmable since there is no DNA. The CDR3 extends over 13 amino acids. Germline loops: CDR1 SGHAT, CDR2 FQNNGV. This chain's CDR3 is CASSLGGAQGQYF.

V is TRBV7-8 and J is TRBJ2-3; the TRBD2 assignment by TCRdb is unverifiable without DNA. Germline V CDR1 and CDR2: SGHVS, FQNEAQ. This CDR3 comprises 16 residues. The CDR3 loop reads CASSLEAGGVGDTQYF.